This T cell receptor beta chain was found in a study of T-cell reconstitution after alpha-beta-depleted transplantation in children. Broader study findings: Once a year had passed after transplant, T-cell counts and diversity came mostly from newly produced T cells.

Unmatched junction bases numbered 8, after V lost 7 bases and J lost 0 bases. CDR3 length: 14 residues. The V gene's germline CDR1 is DFQATT and CDR2 SNEGSKA (reference sequence). On this clonotype itself: The antigen is undetermined.

For TCRbeta, the library was prepared with unique molecular identifiers. TCRdb independently ran MiXCR on the PCR reads; one entry per CDR3 protein. The table has almost 250,000 distinct CDR3 sequences, about a quarter seen once. The V gene is TRBV20-1, the J gene TRBJ2-7; 8 nucleotides line up with TRBD1. The sequences come from PBMCs, collected before TCRalphabeta/CD19-depleted stem cell transplant. This TCR came from a girl aged 2 to 9 with Fanconi anemia, due to receive a stem cell transplant. CDR3 loop: CSVAQGASSYEQYF. The CDR3 DNA is TGCAGTGTCGCCCAGGGGGCTAGCTCCTACGAGCAGTACTTC.